The 17 T cell receptor beta chains reported below all come from one sample, sequenced in a study of molecular identifiers for immune sequencing clone quantification. In TCRdb, the PCR reads were re-called with MiXCR into one record per CDR3 protein. The table shows roughly 630,000 distinct CDR3 sequences, with roughly 23% occurring only once. Source material: naive CD8+ T cells from blood, with Jurkat cell RNA spiked in. Indicated subset: FACS-sorted CD8+CD4-CCR7+CD45RA+ naive T cells. These receptors came from a human donor in good health. Some libraries in this study had Jurkat cell RNA spiked in.

Notes on this clonotype: A single base separates this from a much larger clone, so it may be a read error. The rearrangement uses TRBV30 and TRBJ1-5; a possible D gene is TRBD1 (5 bases). Trimming cost V 1 base and J 9 bases, with 19 bases left between them. Germline V CDR1 and CDR2: GTSNPN, SVGIG (reference sequence). There are 15 residues in the CDR3. The CDR3 nucleotides are TGTGCCTGGAGTGCCAGTGGGCAGGGAGGTCGGCCCCAGCATTTT. It specifies CAWSASGQGGRPQHF.

This clonotype was observed at least ten times. The chain recombines TRBV6-1 with TRBJ1-5; unclear D gene. This CDR3 has 15 residues. Between the trimmed V and J ends, which lost 1 base and 4 bases, there was a span of 11 bases. Germline V lookup: CDR1 MNHNS, CDR2 SASEGT. The CDR3 DNA sequence: TGTGCCAGCAGTGAAGTCAGCAGACCGAATCAGCCCCAGCATTTT. It codes for CASSEVSRPNQPQHF.

This clonotype has a count of ten or more. The chain recombines TRBV2 with TRBJ2-5; no definite D call. Germline lookup yields CDR1 SNHLY and CDR2 FYNNEI. V lost 6 bases and J lost 0, with 5 bases in between. The CDR3 contains 12 residues. Written as DNA, the CDR3 is TGTGCCAGCAGGTCGTACCAAGAGACCCAGTACTTC. Translation: CASRSYQETQYF.

The chain is built from TRBV20-1 and TRBJ2-1; 7 nucleotides align to TRBD2. The junction had 8 bases not matched to a gene; V was cut back by 3 bases and J by 6 bases. This CDR3 is built from 14 residues. Germline CDR1 DFQATT, CDR2 SNEGSKA (reference sequence). The CDR3 nucleotides read TGCAGTGCTAGGTCCCGGGAGGATCCCAATGAGCAGTTCTTC. Protein product: CSARSREDPNEQFF.

Notes on this clonotype: A much bigger clone sits one base away, suggesting this may be a read error. The rearrangement links TRBV6-2 or TRBV6-3 to TRBJ2-2, with 8 bases fitting TRBD1. From germline, CDR1 is MNHEY and CDR2 SVGEGT. The CDR3 length is 15 residues. Here the CDR3 DNA reads TGTGCCACATCGAATGACAGGGGAAACACCAGGGAGCTGTTTTTT. This gives the protein CATSNDRGNTRELFF.

With regard to this clonotype: This may arise from a read error, as a much more abundant clone is one base away. The CDR3 does not end in the conserved phenylalanine or tryptophan, so this is likely a read error. The chain carries TRBV5-3 and TRBJ2-7; 8 nucleotides align to TRBD1. TRBV5-3 is filed as an ORF, its function uncertain. The CDR3 sequence is 14 residues long. The CDR3: CASSWGQATYEQYL. In DNA form, the CDR3 reads TGTGCCAGCAGCTGGGGACAGGCCACCTACGAGCAGTACCTC.

This clonotype has only a few counts. The chain links TRBV2 to TRBJ1-1; D remains unclear. This CDR3 comprises 15 residues. V lost 6 bases and J lost 6, with 20 bases in between. Germline V gene lookup returns CDR1 SNHLY and CDR2 FYNNEI. Here the CDR3 DNA reads TGTGCCAGCAGAGAACTTCTGGATCTGTTGGCTGAAGCTTTCTTT. Amino acids: CASRELLDLLAEAFF.

Ten or more counts support this clonotype. The CDR3 loop is CASSLVAPREDTQYF. The CDR3 nucleotides read TGTGCCAGCAGCTTAGTAGCGCCCAGGGAAGATACGCAGTATTTT. This chain uses TRBV7-9 with TRBJ2-3; D is tentatively TRBD1 or TRBD2 (5 bases each). The ends were cut back, 1 base at V and 5 bases at J, with 13 bases in the middle. Germline V lookup: CDR1 SEHNR, CDR2 FQNEAQ (reference sequence). CDR3 size: 15 residues.

As concerns this clonotype: An end of the junction differs from the germline gene, which may be a read error. CDR3 sequence reads: CTWSVLAGMYEFF. Written as DNA, the CDR3 is TGTACCTGGAGTGTACTAGCGGGGATGTATGAGTTCTTC. The chain couples TRBV30 to TRBJ2-1, with 10 bases matching TRBD2. Germline CDR1 is GTSNPN and CDR2 is SVGIG (reference sequence). The CDR3 is 13 residues long.

The V gene is TRBV19, the J gene TRBJ2-1, with TRBD2 matching 12 bases. Germline V gives CDR1 LNHDA, CDR2 SQIVND (reference sequence). The CDR3 has 18 amino acids. The V and J ends lost 2 bases and 0 bases, in that order; junction bases with no gene match: 5. The CDR3 loop reads CASSIRLAGAGSYNEQFF. DNA for the CDR3: TGTGCCAGTAGTATAAGACTAGCGGGAGCTGGCTCCTACAATGAGCAGTTCTTC.

The table lists this clonotype with a few counts. The rearrangement links TRBV6-5 to TRBJ1-3; D perhaps matches TRBD1 (5 bases). The CDR3 covers 20 residues. Germline assignment: CDR1 MNHEY and CDR2 SVGAGI. Trimming stripped 3 bases from V and 1 base from J, with 25 bases between. The CDR3 DNA is TGTGCCAGCAGTTATCACGCTGAGGGCGCCCCCGGGGGATCTGGAAACACCATATATTTT. This translates into CASSYHAEGAPGGSGNTIYF.

This rearrangement joins TRBV12-3 or TRBV12-4 to TRBJ1-1; a possible D gene is TRBD1 (5 bases). The CDR3 consists of 15 residues. The V gene lost 2 bases and the J gene lost 2 bases, with 12 bases spanning the gap. CDR3 DNA sequence: TGTGCCAGCAGTTTAATTGGGGGTACAAACACTGAAGCTTTCTTT. Residues: CASSLIGGTNTEAFF.

This chain joins TRBV19 and TRBJ2-2; possibly TRBD1 for D (5 bases). Germline V lookup: CDR1 LNHDA, CDR2 SQIVND (reference sequence). This CDR3 contains 16 residues. The ends were cut back, 1 base at V and 5 bases at J, with 14 bases in the middle. CDR3 residues: CASSIGSRVVTGELFF. The DNA for the CDR3 is TGTGCCAGTAGTATAGGGAGCAGGGTGGTAACCGGGGAGCTGTTTTTT. Drawing the rest from reference TRBV19 and TRBJ2-2, the complete variable domain is DGGITQSPKYLFRKEGQNVTLSCEQNLNHDAMYWYRQDPGQGLRLIYYSQIVNDFQKGDIAEGYSVSREKKESFPLTVTSAQKNPTAFYLCASSIGSRVVTGELFFGEGSRLTVL.

About this clonotype: A much larger clone lies one base from this, so it may be a read error. The chain carries TRBV29-1 and TRBJ2-2, with a tentative D call TRBD2 (5 bases). This CDR3 has 13 amino acids. CDR1 is SQVTM and CDR2 is ANQGSEA in the germline V gene. CDR3 DNA sequence: TGCAGCGTCCTCCTTGCAGGCACCGGGGAGCTGTGTTTT. Its translation: CSVLLAGTGELCF.

As regards this clonotype: A read error may be the cause here, since a much bigger clone is one base away. J is TRBJ1-1 and V is TRBV27; D uncertain. CDR1 and CDR2 (germline): MNHEY, SMNVEV (reference sequence). The CDR3 is 14 residues long. The CDR3 DNA reads TGTGCCAGCAGTTCCCTCCAACAGAACACTGGAGCTTTCTTT. This gives the protein CASSSLQQNTGAFF.

In this sample, this clonotype turned up many times. The rearrangement uses TRBV23-1 and TRBJ2-5, with 8 bases matching TRBD2. Being an ORF, TRBV23-1 has a function that is uncertain. After removal of 4 bases from V and 4 bases from J, the junction contained 2 bases not matched to a gene. The CDR3 sequence is 13 residues long. As DNA, the CDR3 is TGCGCCAGCAGTCCGGGGGGGGCAGAGACCCAGTACTTC. Translation gives CASSPGGAETQYF.

This clonotype was counted many times. The chain links TRBV10-3 to TRBJ2-3, with a tentative D call TRBD1 (5 bases). Germline CDR1 reads ENHRY; CDR2 reads SYGVKD. The CDR3 consists of 14 residues. V was pared by 3 bases and J by 5 bases, with 12 bases between. The CDR3 region has the DNA TGTGCCATCAGTGATACGGACACCGGAGATACGCAGTATTTT. Translation: CAISDTDTGDTQYF.